Listed below are T cell receptor beta chains from one sample, sequenced in a study of blood T cell repertoires in COVID-19. Data came from immunoSEQ multiplex PCR; TCRdb stores just in-frame clones and leaves some out. The sample has under 200,000 clones, about 89% seen once. Sequencing was done on a sample of peripheral blood. These TCRs come from a man in his 70s with acute or convalescent COVID-19. CDR3s include the opening cysteine and the closing phenylalanine or tryptophan. The D gene is left open where the match is weak. Rows give clone size only sometimes, using once, few, many, or a class for an expanded clone.

TRBV30	14	TRBJ2-7	TRBD1	NA	TGTGCCTGGGCGGGCGGGACAGGGGGACGTGAGCAGTACTTC	CAWAGGTGGREQYF
TRBV12-5	14	TRBJ1-5	NA	NA	TGTGCTAGTGGTTTGGAACAGGTCAATCAGCCCCAGCATTTT	CASGLEQVNQPQHF
TRBV4-3	13	TRBJ2-7	NA	few	TGCGCCAGCAGCCAAGATAGGGGTCGGGAGCAGTACTTC	CASSQDRGREQYF
TRBV5-4	14	TRBJ1-3	NA	NA	TGTGCCAGCAGCTTGGACCGGGCTGGAAACACCATATATTTT	CASSLDRAGNTIYF
TRBV5-1	14	TRBJ2-5	TRBD2	NA	TGCGCCAGCAGCCCCGGCGGGGGTCAAGAGACCCAGTACTTC	CASSPGGGQETQYF
TRBV5-4	14	TRBJ2-3	NA	NA	TGTGCCAGCAGCCCACGACTAAACACAGATACGCAGTATTTT	CASSPRLNTDTQYF
TRBV27	13	TRBJ2-7	TRBD2	NA	TGTGCCAGCAGTTACCGGGGGGGAGGAGAGCAGTACTTC	CASSYRGGGEQYF
TRBV6-4	14	TRBJ1-1	NA	NA	TGTGCCAGCAGTTTGGTTCCCGGGACAATTGAAGCTTTCTTT	CASSLVPGTIEAFF
TRBV5-1	14	TRBJ2-5	NA	NA	TGCGCCAGCAGCGGGGGAGGCCCCCAAGAGACCCAGTACTTC	CASSGGGPQETQYF
TRBV18	14	TRBJ2-5	NA	few	TGTGCCAGCTCACCAGGGCAGGGCCCAGAGACCCAGTACTTC	CASSPGQGPETQYF
TRBV7-2	13	TRBJ2-7	NA	NA	TGTGCCAGCAGCTTAGCGCGGAATTACGAGCAGTACTTC	CASSLARNYEQYF
TRBV29-1	11	TRBJ1-6	TRBD1	NA	TGCACCCGGGACAGGGGGACACCCCTCCACTTT	CTRDRGTPLHF
TRBV7-9	15	TRBJ2-2	TRBD2	NA	TGTGCCCACGAAGGGGCGGGAGTAAGAACCGGGGAGCTGTTTTTT	CAHEGAGVRTGELFF
TRBV10-1	13	TRBJ1-1	NA	NA	TGCGCCAGCAGTGAGATGGGGGGGCCCGAAGCTTTCTTT	CASSEMGGPEAFF
TRBV6-2/TRBV6-3	16	TRBJ2-1	TRBD2	NA	TGTGCCAGCAGTTGGGGACTAGCGGGGGTGAGGGGTGAGCAGTTCTTC	CASSWGLAGVRGEQFF
TRBV9	16	TRBJ2-3	TRBD2	once	TGTGCCAGCAGCGCCCGACTAGCGGGAGAGGGTGATACGCAGTATTTT	CASSARLAGEGDTQYF
TRBV3-1/TRBV3-2	14	TRBJ1-4	NA	NA	TGTGCCAGCAGCCAAGGCGGGGGCTGGGAAAAACTGTTTTTT	CASSQGGGWEKLFF
TRBV3-1/TRBV3-2	15	TRBJ1-1	TRBD1	few	TGTGCCAGCAGTCCATACAGGGGGCTGGACACTGAAGCTTTCTTT	CASSPYRGLDTEAFF
TRBV5-1	13	TRBJ2-6	NA	NA	TGCGCCAGCAGCCGGGACAGCGGGAACGTCCTGACTTTC	CASSRDSGNVLTF
TRBV7-6	16	TRBJ2-3	TRBD1	NA	TGTGCCAGCAGCCCCAGACAGGGGATAATTACAGATACGCAGTATTTT	CASSPRQGIITDTQYF
TRBV28	17	TRBJ2-1	NA	NA	TGTGCCAGCAGGGAGACAGCAGGGGGGAGCTCCTACAATGAGCAGTTCTTC	CASRETAGGSSYNEQFF
TRBV5-6	14	TRBJ2-2	NA	NA	TGTGCCAGCAGCTCGAATGGCGGCACCGGGGAGCTGTTTTTT	CASSSNGGTGELFF
TRBV2	14	TRBJ2-1	NA	NA	TGTGCCAGCAGTGACAGGGCGTTGAGGAATGAGCAGTTCTTC	CASSDRALRNEQFF
TRBV7-9	14	TRBJ2-5	NA	NA	TGTGCCAGCAGACGCCTCGGGGTGGGAGAGACCCAGTACTTC	CASRRLGVGETQYF
TRBV6-2/TRBV6-3	13	TRBJ1-6	NA	NA	TGTGCCAGCAGTTCCCACAGTAATTCACCCCTCCACTTT	CASSSHSNSPLHF
TRBV15	17	TRBJ1-1	NA	few	TGTGCCACCAGCAGAGATATTGGAAAGGGGGAGAACACTGAAGCTTTCTTT	CATSRDIGKGENTEAFF
TRBV2	15	TRBJ2-7	TRBD2	NA	TGTGCCAGCAGTGAAAGGGGACTAGTTGGTTACGAGCAGTACTTC	CASSERGLVGYEQYF
TRBV3-1/TRBV3-2	13	TRBJ1-6	NA	NA	TGTGCCAGCAGCCAAGGAGAGGATTCACCCCTCCACTTT	CASSQGEDSPLHF